This TCR beta chain was profiled in a study of control samples from healthy donors and cancer patients. CDR3 length: 13 residues. The V end lost 0 bases, the J end lost 5 bases, and 7 bases lay between the germline ends. The repertoire was sequenced with immunoSEQ multiplex PCR; TCRdb's copy has only in-frame clones and lacks some. The sample includes more than 95,000 clones, around 90% seen only once; the top ten take over 6.5%. The sequenced material came from blood. The TCR originated in a man in his forties in good health. The rearrangement links TRBV12-3 or TRBV12-4 to TRBJ1-1; the D is unclear. In nucleotides, the CDR3 is TGTGCCAGCAGTTTAGCGCTGGGAACTGAAGCTTTCTTT. This codes for CASSLALGTEAFF.